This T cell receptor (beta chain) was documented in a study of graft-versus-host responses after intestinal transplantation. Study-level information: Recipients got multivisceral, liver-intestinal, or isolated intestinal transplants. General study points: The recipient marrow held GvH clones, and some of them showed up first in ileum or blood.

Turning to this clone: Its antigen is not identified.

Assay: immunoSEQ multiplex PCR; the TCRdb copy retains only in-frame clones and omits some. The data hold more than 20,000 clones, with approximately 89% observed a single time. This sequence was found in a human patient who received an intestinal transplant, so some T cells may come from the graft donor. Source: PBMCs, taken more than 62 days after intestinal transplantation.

Here the CDR3 DNA reads TGTGCCAGCAAGCCTAGCGGGGACACAGATACGCAGTATTTT. Its protein product is CASKPSGDTDTQYF. The rearrangement joins TRBV6-1 to TRBJ2-3, with 9 nucleotides matching TRBD2. The junction had 4 bases not matched to a gene; V was cut back by 7 bases and J by 2 bases. CDR3 length: 14 amino acids. Germline assignment: CDR1 MNHNS and CDR2 SASEGT.